This T cell receptor (beta chain) appears in the sequencing data of a study of cytomegalovirus exposure and HLA in healthy donors. About the study: The 120 validation repertoires were produced on the same platform as the approximately 670 repertoires of the first cohort. This was reported in a later analysis. Broader study findings: Reportedly, cytomegalovirus status was diagnosed with high sensitivity and specificity. In the 120 or so validation repertoires, about 94% of cluster scores exceeded 0, per a later analysis. Listed as cytomegalovirus-associated were around 160 TCR beta chains.

On this clone itself: The antigen remains unidentified.

The CDR3 has 14 amino acids. With 0 bases removed from V and 1 base from J, the gap between germline ends came to 7 bases. CDR1 SGHTS and CDR2 YDEGEE come from the germline V gene. TCRdb's copy holds only in-frame clones and misses some; the assay was immunoSEQ multiplex PCR. The data hold more than 150,000 clones, with 85% to 90% observed a single time. Sequencing was done on a sample of PBMCs. The sequence was collected from a man aged 18 to 29 in good health and CMV-seronegative. The V gene is TRBV5-8, the J gene TRBJ1-2; TRBD1 is a possible D gene (5 bases). CDR3 DNA sequence: TGTGCCAGCAGCTTGGACGGGGGTAACTATGGCTACACCTTC. Translation: CASSLDGGNYGYTF.